The 25 T cell receptor beta chains below come from one sample, sequenced in a study of identical twins. TCRdb passed the 5' RACE reads through MiXCR, listing each CDR3 protein once. The repertoire holds 400,000 to 550,000 distinct CDR3 sequences, with roughly an eighth as singletons. These data also featured in a second study, about yellow fever vaccine responses in identical twins.

Sequencing input: CD4+ T cells sorted from blood. These receptor sequences come from a woman in her late teens or twenties in good health.

The chain combines TRBV2 with TRBJ2-2; 12 bases match TRBD2. Trimming at V came to 6 bases and at J to 6 bases, leaving 5 bases not matched to a gene. This CDR3 contains 15 residues. Germline CDR1 and CDR2: SNHLY and FYNNEI. This CDR3 is CASRKLAGGAGELFF. CDR3 coding DNA: TGTGCCAGCAGGAAACTAGCGGGGGGTGCCGGGGAGCTGTTTTTT.

This clonotype was counted at least ten times. The chain carries TRBV7-9 and TRBJ2-2; no clear D. From germline, CDR1 is SEHNR and CDR2 FQNEAQ (reference sequence). With 3 bases removed from V and 7 bases from J, the gap between germline ends came to 6 bases. The CDR3 length is 12 residues. The CDR3 DNA is TGTGCCAGCAGCTTTACGAACGGGGAGCTGTTTTTT. Protein: CASSFTNGELFF.

V and J are TRBV7-3 and TRBJ2-3; 8 bases match TRBD2. The V gene end was trimmed by 2 bases and the J gene end by 12 bases; junction bases not matched to a gene: 4. This CDR3 region has 12 residues. Germline CDR1 reads SGHTA; CDR2 reads FQGTGA. The CDR3 nucleotides are TGTGCCAGCAGCTTAGACCGGGGGGGCCAGTATTTT. It codes for CASSLDRGGQYF.

Comment on this clonotype: Its ends do not fully match the called genes, so a read error is possible. The V and J genes are TRBV20-1 and TRBJ2-7; D ambiguous. The length of the CDR3 is 13 residues. The V gene's germline CDR1 is DFQATT and CDR2 SNEGSKA (reference sequence). DNA for the CDR3: TGCAGTGCCCCTACGTCCGGCAACTACGGGCAGTACTTC. Translated: CSAPTSGNYGQYF.

This chain uses TRBV6-1 with TRBJ2-5; possibly TRBD1 or TRBD2 for D (5 bases each). This CDR3 spans 14 amino acids. V lost 7 bases to trimming and J lost 4 bases, with 16 bases between them. In germline, CDR1 is MNHNS, CDR2 SASEGT. CDR3 loop: CASKLSAGTETQYF. The CDR3 nucleotides are TGTGCCAGCAAGCTCTCGGCAGGGACAGAGACCCAGTACTTC.

This chain links TRBV20-1 with TRBJ2-1; 7 bases agree with TRBD2. Germline V gives CDR1 DFQATT, CDR2 SNEGSKA (reference sequence). The CDR3 runs 16 residues. Unmatched junction bases numbered 5, after V lost 0 bases and J lost 0 bases. The CDR3 loop is CSARDSAGPSYNEQFF. DNA of the CDR3: TGCAGTGCTAGAGATTCAGCGGGGCCCTCCTACAATGAGCAGTTCTTC.

V gene TRBV4-1 combines with J gene TRBJ2-2; perhaps TRBD2 as D (6 bases). Germline CDR1 MGHRA, CDR2 YSYEKL. Trimming pared 1 base from V and 6 bases from J, leaving 18 bases between. The CDR3 runs 17 residues. In DNA form, the CDR3 reads TGCGCCAGCAGCCAAGTAAATTTGGGAATAGCGGCCGGGGAGCTGTTTTTT. It encodes CASSQVNLGIAAGELFF.

This clonotype was recorded many times. CDR3 amino acids: CASSFMGGAETQYF. Here the CDR3 DNA reads TGTGCCAGCAGCTTCATGGGGGGTGCGGAGACCCAGTACTTC. The chain combines TRBV7-9 with TRBJ2-5; possibly TRBD2 for D (6 bases). This CDR3 is built from 14 residues. The germline V gene has CDR1 SEHNR and CDR2 FQNEAQ (reference sequence). The germline V and J ends were trimmed by 3 bases and 5 bases, with 13 bases remaining between them.

This clonotype was picked up a small number of times. The chain recombines TRBV21-1 with TRBJ2-7; TRBD1, the table's D call, was not compared with the DNA. TRBV21-1 is a pseudogene segment. The CDR3 spans 14 residues. As DNA, the CDR3 is TGTGCCAGCAGCACGCGGGACAGATTCTACGAGCAGTACTTC. It is translated as CASSTRDRFYEQYF.

This sequence joins TRBV4-1 and TRBJ2-1; no firm D call. This CDR3 has 16 residues. Germline CDR1 and CDR2: MGHRA and YSYEKL. V lost 5 bases and J 2 bases, leaving 16 bases between the germline ends. The CDR3 DNA follows: TGCGCCAGCAGCGCCCCCGATGGCGGAACCTACAATGAGCAGTTCTTC. Its protein product is CASSAPDGGTYNEQFF.

Of note for this clonotype: It may be a read error: a sequence one base away is much more abundant. The chain carries TRBV3-1 and TRBJ2-2, with D possibly matching TRBD2 (7 bases). The CDR3 contains 15 residues. Germline-derived CDR1 and CDR2 are LGHDT and YNNKEL (reference sequence). The CDR3: CASSQVNRESGEPFF. The CDR3 region has the DNA TGTGCCAGCAGCCAAGTTAACAGGGAGAGCGGGGAGCCGTTTTTT.

This clonotype turned up a few times. The gene calls are TRBV4-3 and TRBJ2-1; perhaps TRBD1 as D (5 bases). V dropped 1 base and J dropped 6 bases, with 16 bases sitting between them. This CDR3 spans 16 amino acids. From germline, CDR1 is LGHNA and CDR2 YSLEER. CDR3 DNA: TGCGCCAGCAGCCAAGCGTGGCAGGGTCCCACCAATGAGCAGTTCTTC. Residues: CASSQAWQGPTNEQFF.

This clonotype was recorded a few times. The CDR3 coding sequence is TGTGCCAGGAAGACACGGACTGAAGCTTTCTTT. Translation gives CARKTRTEAFF. This sequence joins TRBV10-3 and TRBJ1-1; no reliable D call. Germline-derived CDR1 and CDR2 are ENHRY and SYGVKD. Trimming left V 10 bases short and J 5 bases short, with 11 bases between. CDR3 length equals 11 residues.

This clonotype appeared a few times. The chain couples TRBV12-3 or TRBV12-4 to TRBJ1-6, with 7 positions matching TRBD1. The CDR3 consists of 15 residues. V was clipped by 7 bases and J by 7 bases; unmatched bases: 10. This CDR3 reads CASILDRVENSPLHF. The CDR3 DNA is TGTGCCAGCATCTTAGACAGGGTCGAGAATTCACCCCTCCACTTT.

V usage is TRBV11-2 and J usage is TRBJ2-1; 14 nucleotides agree with TRBD2. Germline values: CDR1 SGHAT, CDR2 FQNNGV. V dropped 2 bases and J dropped 3; count of bases not matched to a gene: 9. There are 19 residues in the CDR3. The CDR3 nucleotides read TGTGCCAGCAGCTTAAGAGTCGCGGGGACTAGCGGGAGCTACAATGAGCAGTTCTTC. Translated, it gives CASSLRVAGTSGSYNEQFF.

CDR3 DNA: TGTGCCACCTATGGGGACCTGTCGGAGCAGTACTTC. Translating gives CATYGDLSEQYF. The chain is built from TRBV28 and TRBJ2-7; D assignment may be TRBD1 or TRBD2 (5 bases each). This CDR3 region has 12 residues. V gave up 10 bases and J gave up 7 bases, with 17 bases separating them. The germline V gene has CDR1 MDHEN and CDR2 SYDVKM. The whole variable domain, remainder taken from reference TRBV28 and TRBJ2-7, is DVKVTQSSRYLVKRTGEKVFLECVQDMDHENMFWYRQDPGLGLRLIYFSYDVKMKEKGDIPEGYSVSREKKERFSLILESASTNQTSMYLCATYGDLSEQYFGPGTRLTVT.

This clonotype was seen a few times. The CDR3 protein is CSVGMEGYTF. The CDR3 nucleotides read TGCAGCGTTGGTATGGAGGGCTACACCTTC. This chain uses TRBV29-1 with TRBJ1-2; D is uncertain. Germline values: CDR1 SQVTM, CDR2 ANQGSEA. The CDR3 totals 10 residues. The ends were cut back, 4 bases at V and 8 bases at J, with 8 bases in the middle.

This chain links TRBV5-6 with TRBJ2-5, with TRBD1 matching 11 bases. J lost 2 bases, V lost 4 bases, and 4 bases had no gene match. This CDR3 has 15 amino acids. Germline V CDR1 and CDR2: SGHDT, YYEEEE. The CDR3 here is CASSPGTGGQETQYF. In nucleotides, the CDR3 is TGTGCCAGCAGCCCGGGGACAGGGGGGCAAGAGACCCAGTACTTC. Complete variable domain (other parts from reference TRBV5-6 and TRBJ2-5): DAGVTQSPTHLIKTRGQQVTLRCSPKSGHDTVSWYQQALGQGPQFIFQYYEEEERQRGNFPDRFSGHQFPNYSSELNVNALLLGDSALYLCASSPGTGGQETQYFGPGTRLLVL.

J is TRBJ2-2 and V is TRBV5-1; D is ambiguous. V dropped 1 base and J dropped 0 bases, with 13 bases sitting between them. The CDR3 sequence is 17 residues long. Germline lookup yields CDR1 SGHRS and CDR2 YFSETQ. The CDR3 coding sequence is TGCGCCAGCAGCTTGAATTGGCGGAACGCGAACACCGGGGAGCTGTTTTTT. This encodes CASSLNWRNANTGELFF.

A few counts support this clonotype. This sequence joins TRBV30 and TRBJ2-1; 10 bases agree with TRBD2. Germline loops: CDR1 GTSNPN, CDR2 SVGIG (reference sequence). The CDR3 covers 14 residues. CDR3 DNA sequence: TGTGCTTTGGACGGAGCGGGGGGGGCACGAGAGCAGTTCTTC. Translated: CALDGAGGAREQFF.

The rearrangement joins TRBV9 to TRBJ1-1; D perhaps matches TRBD1 (5 bases). The CDR3 runs 15 residues. Trimming removed 1 base at V and 4 bases at J, with 14 bases between. Germline assignment: CDR1 SGDLS and CDR2 YYNGEE. DNA for the CDR3: TGTGCCAGCAGCGTAATGGAATCGGGGGGCACTGAAGCTTTCTTT. It translates to CASSVMESGGTEAFF.

The chain uses TRBV5-1 and TRBJ1-1; D perhaps matches TRBD1 (6 bases). Trimming shortened V by 3 bases and J by 4 bases, and 13 bases separated the two germline ends. This CDR3 has 14 residues. Germline assignment: CDR1 SGHRS and CDR2 YFSETQ. CDR3 region: CASSSGTGRTEAFF. CDR3 coding DNA: TGCGCCAGCAGCTCGGGTACAGGGCGCACTGAAGCTTTCTTT. The full variable domain, its missing parts supplied by reference TRBV5-1 and TRBJ1-1, is KAGVTQTPRYLIKTRGQQVTLSCSPISGHRSVSWYQQTPGQGLQFLFEYFSETQRNKGNFPGRFSGRQFSNSRSEMNVSTLELGDSALYLCASSSGTGRTEAFFGQGTRLTVV.

The chain uses TRBV24-1 and TRBJ2-5; 11 bases map to TRBD1. Looked up from germline, CDR1 is KGHDR and CDR2 is SFDVKD. V shed 4 bases and J 7 bases; nucleotides not matched to a gene: 10. This CDR3 region has 16 residues. The CDR3 DNA sequence: TGTGCCACCAGTGAGGCCGGGACAGGGGGTTTGGGGACCCAGTACTTC. It codes for CATSEAGTGGLGTQYF.

The chain recombines TRBV11-2 with TRBJ2-2, with 8 bases fitting TRBD1. CDR3 length: 16 residues. From germline, CDR1 is SGHAT and CDR2 FQNNGV. Trimming removed 1 base from V and 6 bases from J; junction bases left unmatched: 7. CDR3 coding DNA: TGTGCCAGCAGCTTAGCAGGGGGCTCCACCCCCGGGGAGCTGTTTTTT. As protein: CASSLAGGSTPGELFF.

This clonotype has only a few counts. The rearrangement uses TRBV7-9 and TRBJ2-7; TRBD1 is a possible D gene (6 bases). V lost 4 bases and J 4 bases, leaving 8 bases between the germline ends. The CDR3 spans 12 residues. CDR1 is SEHNR and CDR2 is FQNEAQ in the germline V gene (reference sequence). The CDR3 spells CASSWTVYEQYF. The CDR3 region has the DNA TGTGCCAGCAGCTGGACAGTTTACGAGCAGTACTTC.